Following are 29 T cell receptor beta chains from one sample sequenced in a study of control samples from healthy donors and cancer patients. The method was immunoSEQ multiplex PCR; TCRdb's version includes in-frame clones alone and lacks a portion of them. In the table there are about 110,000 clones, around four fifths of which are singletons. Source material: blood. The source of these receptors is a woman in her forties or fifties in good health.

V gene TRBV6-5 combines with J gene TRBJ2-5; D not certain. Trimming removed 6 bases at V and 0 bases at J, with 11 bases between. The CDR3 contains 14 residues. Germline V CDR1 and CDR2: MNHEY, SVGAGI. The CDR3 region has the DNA TGTGCCAGCAGCCAAGGGCTGTACCAAGAGACCCAGTACTTC. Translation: CASSQGLYQETQYF.

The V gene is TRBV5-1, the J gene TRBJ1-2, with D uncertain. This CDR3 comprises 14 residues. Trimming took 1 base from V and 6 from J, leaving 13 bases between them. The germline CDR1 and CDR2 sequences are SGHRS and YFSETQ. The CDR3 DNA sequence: TGCGCCAGCAGCTTGCCGGGAGACACGCATGGCTACACCTTC. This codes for CASSLPGDTHGYTF.

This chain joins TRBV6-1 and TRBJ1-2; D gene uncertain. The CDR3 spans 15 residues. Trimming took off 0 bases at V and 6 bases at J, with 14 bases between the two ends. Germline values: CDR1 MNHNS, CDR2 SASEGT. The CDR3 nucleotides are TGTGCCAGCAGTGAAGCGATGGCAGCAAAGGATGGCTACACCTTC. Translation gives CASSEAMAAKDGYTF.

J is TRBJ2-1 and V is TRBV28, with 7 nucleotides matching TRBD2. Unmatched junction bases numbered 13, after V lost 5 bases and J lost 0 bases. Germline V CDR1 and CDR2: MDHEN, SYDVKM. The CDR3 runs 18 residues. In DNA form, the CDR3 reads TGTGCCAGCAGTCAAACACGCGGGAGCTTGCTCTCCTACAATGAGCAGTTCTTC. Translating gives CASSQTRGSLLSYNEQFF.

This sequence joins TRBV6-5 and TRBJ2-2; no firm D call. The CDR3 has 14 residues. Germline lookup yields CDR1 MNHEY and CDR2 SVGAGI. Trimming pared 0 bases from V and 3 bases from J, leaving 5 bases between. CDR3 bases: TGTGCCAGCAGTTACTCTAGGGACACCGGGGAGCTGTTTTTT. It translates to CASSYSRDTGELFF.

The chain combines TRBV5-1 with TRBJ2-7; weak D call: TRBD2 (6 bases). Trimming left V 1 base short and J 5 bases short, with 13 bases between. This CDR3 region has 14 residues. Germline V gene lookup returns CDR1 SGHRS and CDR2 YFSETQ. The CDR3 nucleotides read TGCGCCAGCAGCTTGACCGGGGGAAGTCACGAGCAGTACTTC. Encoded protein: CASSLTGGSHEQYF.

The CDR3 DNA sequence: TGTGCCAGCTCACCACGGTACCTCGGGACAGAAAACACCGGGGAGCTGTTTTTT. Amino acids: CASSPRYLGTENTGELFF. The chain links TRBV18 to TRBJ2-2; TRBD1 aligns across 7 bases. Germline trimming cut 1 base from V and 2 bases from J; bases unmatched to any gene: 10. CDR3 length: 18 residues. CDR1 is KGHSH, CDR2 LQKENI, per germline.

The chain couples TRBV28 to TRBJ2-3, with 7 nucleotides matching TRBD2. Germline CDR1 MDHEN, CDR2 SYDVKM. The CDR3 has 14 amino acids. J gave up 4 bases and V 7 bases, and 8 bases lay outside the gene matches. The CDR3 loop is CASTNRGVADTQYF. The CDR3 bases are TGTGCCAGCACTAACCGGGGGGTAGCAGATACGCAGTATTTT. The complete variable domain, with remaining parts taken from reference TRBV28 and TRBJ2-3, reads DVKVTQSSRYLVKRTGEKVFLECVQDMDHENMFWYRQDPGLGLRLIYFSYDVKMKEKGDIPEGYSVSREKKERFSLILESASTNQTSMYLCASTNRGVADTQYFGPGTRLTVL.

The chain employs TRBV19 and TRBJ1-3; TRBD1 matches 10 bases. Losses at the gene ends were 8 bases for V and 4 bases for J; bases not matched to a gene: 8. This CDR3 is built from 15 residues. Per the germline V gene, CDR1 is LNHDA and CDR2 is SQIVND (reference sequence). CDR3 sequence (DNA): TGTGCCAGTGGAGACAGGGGGCGCCCCGGAAACACCATATATTTT. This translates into CASGDRGRPGNTIYF.

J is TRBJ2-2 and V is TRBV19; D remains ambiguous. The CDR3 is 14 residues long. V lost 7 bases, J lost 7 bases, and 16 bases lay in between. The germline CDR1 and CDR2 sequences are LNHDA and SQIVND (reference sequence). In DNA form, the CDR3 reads TGTGCCAGTAACGTTGGGGAAGAGGACGGGGAGCTGTTTTTT. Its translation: CASNVGEEDGELFF.

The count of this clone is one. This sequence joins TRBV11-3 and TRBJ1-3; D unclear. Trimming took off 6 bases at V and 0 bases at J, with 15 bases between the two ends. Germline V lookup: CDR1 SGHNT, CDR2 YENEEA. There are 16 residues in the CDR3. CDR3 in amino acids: CASRLKKGSSGNTIYF. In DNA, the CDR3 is TGTGCCAGCAGGTTGAAAAAGGGTAGCTCTGGAAACACCATATATTTT.

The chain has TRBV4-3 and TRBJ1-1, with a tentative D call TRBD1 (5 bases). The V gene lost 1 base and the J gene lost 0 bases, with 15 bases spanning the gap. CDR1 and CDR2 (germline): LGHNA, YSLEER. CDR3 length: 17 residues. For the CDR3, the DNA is TGCGCCAGCAGCCAAGGATTAACAAGGGACTTGAACACTGAAGCTTTCTTT. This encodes CASSQGLTRDLNTEAFF.

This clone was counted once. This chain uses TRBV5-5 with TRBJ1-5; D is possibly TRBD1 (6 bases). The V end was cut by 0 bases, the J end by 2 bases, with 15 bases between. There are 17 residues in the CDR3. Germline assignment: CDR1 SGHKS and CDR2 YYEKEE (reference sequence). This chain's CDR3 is CASSLVGGRGGNQPQHF. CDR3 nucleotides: TGTGCCAGCAGCTTGGTTGGGGGGCGCGGGGGCAATCAGCCCCAGCATTTT.

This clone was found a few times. CDR3 region: CASRYGTGTYEQYF. The CDR3, as DNA: TGTGCCAGCAGGTACGGGACAGGGACCTACGAGCAGTACTTC. The V gene is TRBV7-8, the J gene TRBJ2-7; 9 nucleotides match TRBD1. Germline assignment: CDR1 SGHVS and CDR2 FQNEAQ. The CDR3 length is 14 residues. V dropped 6 bases and J dropped 2; count of bases not matched to a gene: 5.

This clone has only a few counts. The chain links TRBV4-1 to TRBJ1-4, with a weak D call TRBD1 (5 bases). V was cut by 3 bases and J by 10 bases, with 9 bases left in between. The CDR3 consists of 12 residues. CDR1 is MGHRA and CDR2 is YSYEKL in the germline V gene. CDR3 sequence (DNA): TGCGCCAGCAGCCATAGGGGAGGAAAACTGTTTTTT. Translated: CASSHRGGKLFF.

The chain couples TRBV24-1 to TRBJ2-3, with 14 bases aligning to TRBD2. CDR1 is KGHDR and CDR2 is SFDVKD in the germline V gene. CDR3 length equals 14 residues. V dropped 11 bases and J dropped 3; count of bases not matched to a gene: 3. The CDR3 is CAIGTSGSTDTQYF. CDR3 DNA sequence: TGTGCCATCGGGACTAGCGGGAGTACAGATACGCAGTATTTT.

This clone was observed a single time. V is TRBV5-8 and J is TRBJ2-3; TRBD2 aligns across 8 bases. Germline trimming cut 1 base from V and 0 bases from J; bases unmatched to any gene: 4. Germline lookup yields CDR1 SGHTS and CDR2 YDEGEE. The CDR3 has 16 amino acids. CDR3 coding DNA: TGTGCCAGCAGCTTGAGATTAGCGGGGAGCACAGATACGCAGTATTTT. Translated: CASSLRLAGSTDTQYF.

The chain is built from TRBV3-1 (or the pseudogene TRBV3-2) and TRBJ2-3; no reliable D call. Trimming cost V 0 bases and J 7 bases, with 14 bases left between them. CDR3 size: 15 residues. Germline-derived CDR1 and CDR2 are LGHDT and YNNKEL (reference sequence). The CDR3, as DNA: TGTGCCAGCAGCCAAGAAGTCGACTCTAGAAATACGCAGTATTTT. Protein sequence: CASSQEVDSRNTQYF.

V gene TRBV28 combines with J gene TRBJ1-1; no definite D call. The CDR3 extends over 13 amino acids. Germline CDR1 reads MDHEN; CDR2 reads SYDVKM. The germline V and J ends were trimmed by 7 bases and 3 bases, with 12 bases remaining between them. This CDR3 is CASKSSSYTEAFF. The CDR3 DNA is TGTGCCAGCAAGTCATCCAGCTACACTGAAGCTTTCTTT.

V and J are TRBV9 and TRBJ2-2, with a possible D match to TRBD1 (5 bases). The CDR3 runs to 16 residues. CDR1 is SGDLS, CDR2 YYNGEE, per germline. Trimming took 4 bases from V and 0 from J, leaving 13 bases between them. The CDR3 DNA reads TGTGCCAGCAGCCAAGGGGCACGTTCGAACACCGGGGAGCTGTTTTTT. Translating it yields CASSQGARSNTGELFF.

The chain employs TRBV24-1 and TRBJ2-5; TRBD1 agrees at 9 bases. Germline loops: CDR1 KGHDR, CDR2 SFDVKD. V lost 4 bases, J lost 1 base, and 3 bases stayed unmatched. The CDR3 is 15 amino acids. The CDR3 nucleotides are TGTGCCACCAGTGACCGGGGACAGGGCCAAGAGACCCAGTACTTC. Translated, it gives CATSDRGQGQETQYF.

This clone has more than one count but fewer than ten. The CDR3 sequence: CASRRYLYEQYF. CDR3 nucleotides: TGTGCCAGCAGGAGATATCTCTACGAGCAGTACTTC. The chain has TRBV2 and TRBJ2-7; the D is unclear. The CDR3 covers 12 residues. Germline CDR1 is SNHLY and CDR2 is FYNNEI. V was pared by 6 bases and J by 3 bases, with 9 bases between.

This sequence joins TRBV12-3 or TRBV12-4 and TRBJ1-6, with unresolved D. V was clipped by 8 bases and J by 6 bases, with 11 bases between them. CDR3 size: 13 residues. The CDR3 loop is CASGLTVNSPLHF. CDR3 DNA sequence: TGTGCCAGCGGTCTGACGGTTAATTCACCCCTCCACTTT.

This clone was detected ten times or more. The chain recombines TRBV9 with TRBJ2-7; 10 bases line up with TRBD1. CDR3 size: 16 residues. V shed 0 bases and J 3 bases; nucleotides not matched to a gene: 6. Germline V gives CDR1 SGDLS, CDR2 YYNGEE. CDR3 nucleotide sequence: TGTGCCAGCAGCGTAGGGGCTGGGACAGGGGTCTACGAGCAGTACTTC. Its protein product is CASSVGAGTGVYEQYF.

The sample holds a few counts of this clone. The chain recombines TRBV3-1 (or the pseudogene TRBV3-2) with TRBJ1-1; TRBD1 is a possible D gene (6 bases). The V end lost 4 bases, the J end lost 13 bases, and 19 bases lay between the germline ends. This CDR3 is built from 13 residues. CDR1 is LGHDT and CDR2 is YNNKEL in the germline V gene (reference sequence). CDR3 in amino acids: CASSPTGGQFGFF. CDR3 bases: TGTGCCAGCAGCCCCACCGGCGGACAGTTCGGTTTCTTT.

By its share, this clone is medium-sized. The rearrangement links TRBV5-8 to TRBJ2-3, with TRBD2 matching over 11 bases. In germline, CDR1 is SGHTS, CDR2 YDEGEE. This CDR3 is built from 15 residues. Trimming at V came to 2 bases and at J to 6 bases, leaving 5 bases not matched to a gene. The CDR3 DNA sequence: TGTGCCAGCAGCTTTGCTAGCGGGAGGATGGATACGCAGTATTTT. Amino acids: CASSFASGRMDTQYF.

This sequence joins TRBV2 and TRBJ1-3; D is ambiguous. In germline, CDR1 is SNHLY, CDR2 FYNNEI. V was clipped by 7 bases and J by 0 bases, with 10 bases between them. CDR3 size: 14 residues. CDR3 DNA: TGTGCCAGCAACGAACAGTACTCTGGAAACACCATATATTTT. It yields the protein CASNEQYSGNTIYF.

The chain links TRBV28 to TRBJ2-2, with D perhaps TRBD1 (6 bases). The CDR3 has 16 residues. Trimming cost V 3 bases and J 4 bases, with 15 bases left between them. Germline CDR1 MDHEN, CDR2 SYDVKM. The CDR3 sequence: CASSLTGWGGTGELFF. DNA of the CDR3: TGTGCCAGCAGTTTGACAGGATGGGGTGGCACCGGGGAGCTGTTTTTT.

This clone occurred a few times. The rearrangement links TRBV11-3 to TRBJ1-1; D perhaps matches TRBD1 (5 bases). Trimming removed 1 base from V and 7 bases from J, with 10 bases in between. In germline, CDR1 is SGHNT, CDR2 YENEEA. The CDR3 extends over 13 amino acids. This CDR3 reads CASSLATQGEAFF. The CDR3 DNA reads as TGTGCCAGCAGCTTAGCCACCCAGGGTGAAGCTTTCTTT.